What follows describes a single T cell receptor (beta chain). Its target is not known. The protocol was immunoSEQ multiplex PCR, while the TCRdb copy is restricted to in-frame clones and leaves out a portion. The data contain 55,000 to 70,000 clones, 70% to 90% of them singletons. This sample stems from a study of OX40 agonist ivuxolimab in advanced cancers. On the study more broadly: Patients' therapy was ivuxolimab, an antibody that acts as an agonist of OX40 (CD134). Six ivuxolimab dose levels, 0.01 to 10 mg/kg, were given intravenously every 2 weeks. Having had anti-PD-1, anti-PD-L1 or anti-CTLA-4 therapy before was allowed, and more than 35% had some. Regarding the study as a whole: Nonresponders, in some cases, also had low normalized T-cell clonal expansion.

The CDR3 contains 14 residues. Trimming cost V 1 base and J 4 bases; bases outside gene matches: 3. Looked up from germline, CDR1 is SGHAT and CDR2 is FQNNGV. The chain links TRBV11-2 to TRBJ2-5; 7 positions agree with TRBD2. Sequencing used CD4+ or CD8+ T cells sorted from blood, obtained in a trial of the OX40 agonist ivuxolimab. The TCR was taken from an adult with an advanced solid tumor such as melanoma, head and neck, liver or kidney cancer. The CDR3 here is CASSLGAGVETQYF. The CDR3 DNA follows: TGTGCCAGCAGCTTAGGGGCGGGGGTAGAGACCCAGTACTTC.